The 21 T cell receptor beta chains given below trace back to one sample, sequenced in a study of radiation and T cells in renal cell carcinoma. The data were produced by immunoSEQ multiplex PCR, yet TCRdb's version contains in-frame clones alone and is incomplete. The sample consists of about 130,000 clones, 70% to 90% of them appearing once. Documented time point: baseline pretreatment blood. The sample's treatment: 15 Gy SBRT to primary tumor, nephrectomy 4 weeks later. The material sequenced was blood, taken from a patient whose treatment included radiotherapy and nephrectomy. The receptors stem from a woman in her forties or fifties with renal cell carcinoma.

The rearrangement joins TRBV9 to TRBJ2-5; perhaps TRBD2 as D (6 bases). This CDR3 is built from 15 residues. Trimming removed 4 bases from V and 1 base from J, with 14 bases in between. Per germline, CDR1 SGDLS and CDR2 YYNGEE. The DNA for the CDR3 is TGTGCCAGCAGCCCCCGGGACTCCGCCCAAGAGACCCAGTACTTC. The encoded protein is CASSPRDSAQETQYF.

This clone was counted once. The V and J genes are TRBV5-1 and TRBJ2-7; D unresolved. CDR1 and CDR2 from the germline V gene are SGHRS and YFSETQ. V lost 3 bases, J lost 5 bases, and 9 bases lay in between. The CDR3 contains 12 residues. CDR3 bases: TGCGCCAGCAGCTGGGCTGGGGACGAGCAGTACTTC. Its protein is CASSWAGDEQYF.

The gene calls are TRBV5-1 and TRBJ1-2; D uncertain. CDR3 size: 14 residues. V gave up 0 bases and J gave up 5 bases, with 11 bases separating them. Germline V lookup: CDR1 SGHRS, CDR2 YFSETQ. The DNA for the CDR3 is TGCGCCAGCAGCTTGGCGAGGCGGGAGTATGGCTACACCTTC. It specifies CASSLARREYGYTF.

This rearrangement joins TRBV5-1 to TRBJ2-1, with 10 nucleotides matching TRBD1. Germline CDR1 reads SGHRS; CDR2 reads YFSETQ. CDR3 length: 16 residues. With 4 bases clipped from V and 4 bases from J, the junction kept 8 bases outside the gene matches. CDR3 in amino acids: CASSPDRQGAYNEQFF. CDR3 nucleotides: TGCGCCAGCAGCCCCGATAGACAGGGGGCGTACAATGAGCAGTTCTTC.

V usage is TRBV19 and J usage is TRBJ1-1; D is undetermined. V gave up 0 bases and J gave up 0 bases, with 14 bases separating them. This CDR3 contains 17 residues. In germline, CDR1 is LNHDA, CDR2 SQIVND (reference sequence). The CDR3 protein is CASSIDTIVGVNTEAFF. The CDR3 DNA sequence: TGTGCCAGTAGTATAGATACCATAGTAGGTGTGAACACTGAAGCTTTCTTT.

This clone was detected only once. The chain carries TRBV9 and TRBJ2-2; D is uncertain. Looked up from germline, CDR1 is SGDLS and CDR2 is YYNGEE. Trimming shortened V by 2 bases and J by 8 bases, and 10 bases separated the two germline ends. This CDR3 has 13 amino acids. DNA of the CDR3: TGTGCCAGCAGCGTTGGTGATGGTGGGGAGCTGTTTTTT. It is translated as CASSVGDGGELFF.

The chain is built from TRBV4-2 and TRBJ1-3; D gene ambiguous. CDR1 and CDR2 from the germline V gene are LGHNA and YNFKEQ. Trimming took off 4 bases at V and 3 bases at J, with 4 bases between the two ends. CDR3 length: 12 amino acids. In DNA, the CDR3 is TGTGCCAGCAGCCCTGGTGGAAACACCATATATTTT. Its translation: CASSPGGNTIYF.

The genes are TRBV6-6 and TRBJ1-5; no clear D. The germline CDR1 and CDR2 sequences are MNHNY and SVGAGI (reference sequence). The CDR3 loop spans 14 amino acids. V was cut by 2 bases and J by 5 bases, with 10 bases left in between. The DNA for the CDR3 is TGTGCCAGCAGTTACAAACTTGATTATCAGCCCCAGCATTTT. The encoded protein is CASSYKLDYQPQHF.

The V gene is TRBV7-6, the J gene TRBJ2-2; TRBD2 agrees at 11 bases. This CDR3 has 15 amino acids. The germline V gene encodes CDR1 SGHVS and CDR2 FNYEAQ. With 6 bases clipped from V and 6 bases from J, the junction kept 6 bases outside the gene matches. CDR3 sequence (DNA): TGTGCCAGCAGATCGGGACTAGCGGATCCCGGGGAGCTGTTTTTT. It translates to CASRSGLADPGELFF. Together with reference TRBV7-6 and TRBJ2-2, the CDR3 gives the full variable domain: GAGVSQSPRYKVTKRGQDVALRCDPISGHVSLYWYRQALGQGPEFLTYFNYEAQQDKSGLPNDRFSAERPEGSISTLTIQRTEQRDSAMYRCASRSGLADPGELFFGEGSRLTVL.

The V call is TRBV19, the J call TRBJ1-6; 7 bases map to TRBD1. V shed 9 bases and J 7 bases; nucleotides not matched to a gene: 3. The CDR3 consists of 12 residues. Germline assignment: CDR1 LNHDA and CDR2 SQIVND (reference sequence). This CDR3 is CASGTVNSPLHF. The CDR3 DNA reads TGTGCCAGCGGGACAGTCAATTCACCCCTCCACTTT.

CDR3 in amino acids: CASSQQNTRDRGIEQFF. CDR3 coding DNA: TGCGCCAGCAGCCAACAAAACACCCGGGACAGGGGTATTGAGCAGTTCTTC. J is TRBJ2-1 and V is TRBV4-1; TRBD1 agrees at 10 bases. This CDR3 region has 17 residues. The germline V gene has CDR1 MGHRA and CDR2 YSYEKL. Trimming took 2 bases from V and 9 from J; bases not matched to a gene: 13.

The gene calls are TRBV19 and TRBJ2-7; tentatively, D is TRBD1 (7 bases). Germline CDR1 reads LNHDA; CDR2 reads SQIVND (reference sequence). There are 15 residues in the CDR3. V lost 1 base, J lost 0 bases, and 10 bases lay in between. The CDR3 here is CASSIGRGDSYEQYF. CDR3 nucleotide sequence: TGTGCCAGTAGTATAGGCAGGGGGGACTCCTACGAGCAGTACTTC. Variable domain in full (rest from reference TRBV19 and TRBJ2-7): DGGITQSPKYLFRKEGQNVTLSCEQNLNHDAMYWYRQDPGQGLRLIYYSQIVNDFQKGDIAEGYSVSREKKESFPLTVTSAQKNPTAFYLCASSIGRGDSYEQYFGPGTRLTVT.

The rearrangement uses TRBV28 and TRBJ1-2; 10 bases map to TRBD1. The CDR3 extends over 14 amino acids. Trimming at V came to 6 bases and at J to 8 bases, leaving 9 bases not matched to a gene. Germline-derived CDR1 and CDR2 are MDHEN and SYDVKM. CDR3 sequence: CASSTGTGVRGYTF. The CDR3 nucleotides read TGTGCCAGCAGCACCGGGACAGGGGTACGGGGCTACACCTTC.

This clone has just one count. CDR3 protein: CASSLQDRGEAFF. Here the CDR3 DNA reads TGTGCCAGCTCACTACAGGACAGGGGTGAAGCTTTCTTT. The V and J genes are TRBV18 and TRBJ1-1, with 9 bases lining up with TRBD1. This CDR3 comprises 13 residues. With V trimmed by 4 bases and J by 7 bases, 4 bases remained unmatched. CDR1 and CDR2 from the germline V gene are KGHSH and LQKENI.

CDR3 in DNA: TGTGCCAGCAGTCCGACAGGGACGAGCAATCAGCCCCAGCATTTT. This encodes CASSPTGTSNQPQHF. The chain couples TRBV6-1 to TRBJ1-5, with TRBD1 identical over 7 bases. In germline, CDR1 is MNHNS, CDR2 SASEGT. The CDR3 extends over 15 amino acids. Trimming at V came to 5 bases and at J to 1 base, leaving 5 bases not matched to a gene.

The chain carries TRBV27 and TRBJ1-1; D uncertain. The V end lost 3 bases, the J end lost 1 base, and 6 bases lay between the germline ends. From germline, CDR1 is MNHEY and CDR2 SMNVEV (reference sequence). The CDR3 extends over 13 amino acids. The CDR3 loop reads CASSFVPNTEAFF. CDR3 nucleotides: TGTGCCAGCAGTTTCGTCCCGAACACTGAAGCTTTCTTT.

J is TRBJ1-1 and V is TRBV6-4; D gene uncertain. This CDR3 has 20 amino acids. Germline V gene sequence: CDR1 MRHNA, CDR2 SNTAGT. Trimming pared 2 bases from V and 1 base from J, leaving 26 bases between. DNA for the CDR3: TGTGCCAGCAGTGACGGGGTTAGGGAGGTAGATCAACTAGAGAACACTGAAGCTTTCTTT. Translating gives CASSDGVREVDQLENTEAFF.

This clone was detected once. The V and J genes are TRBV11-2 and TRBJ1-1, with TRBD1 matching 8 bases. This CDR3 has 15 residues. With V trimmed by 5 bases and J by 9 bases, 14 bases remained unmatched. The V gene's germline CDR1 is SGHAT and CDR2 FQNNGV. The CDR3 spells CASSLAATGAPKAFF. In DNA, the CDR3 is TGTGCCAGCAGCCTCGCCGCGACAGGGGCACCTAAAGCTTTCTTT.

This chain links TRBV7-9 with TRBJ1-1; D unresolved. Germline V gene sequence: CDR1 SEHNR, CDR2 FQNEAQ (reference sequence). V lost 6 bases and J lost 8, with 13 bases in between. The CDR3 sequence is 12 residues long. The CDR3 DNA follows: TGTGCCAGCAGACAACTGGGTCTAGAAGCTTTCTTT. This encodes CASRQLGLEAFF.

The chain recombines TRBV29-1 with TRBJ2-3, with TRBD2 as a possible D gene (6 bases). The CDR3 spans 15 residues. Trimming removed 0 bases at V and 2 bases at J, with 12 bases between. Germline values: CDR1 SQVTM, CDR2 ANQGSEA. The CDR3 DNA is TGCAGCGTTGAAGAGCGACTAGGTGCCACAGATACGCAGTATTTT. It codes for CSVEERLGATDTQYF.

The rearrangement uses TRBV5-1 and TRBJ2-2; 11 positions agree with TRBD1. The CDR3 spans 18 residues. Germline CDR1 and CDR2: SGHRS and YFSETQ. The V segment lost 0 bases and the J segment 0 bases; nucleotides outside the gene matches: 4. This CDR3 reads CASSLGTGGPANTGELFF. The CDR3 DNA reads TGCGCCAGCAGCTTGGGGACAGGGGGCCCTGCGAACACCGGGGAGCTGTTTTTT.